The 21 T cell receptor beta chains reported below all come from one sample, sequenced in a study of cytomegalovirus exposure and HLA in healthy donors. Vbeta (60) and Jbeta (13) primers were used in the PCR. The assay was immunoSEQ multiplex PCR, and TCRdb's table has in-frame clones only and misses some. Altogether some 110,000 clones are present, over 60% being singletons, with the ten largest covering 2% to 2.5%. Sequenced: PBMCs. The receptors originated from a woman younger than 45 in good health and CMV-seronegative.

The rearrangement joins TRBV7-2 to TRBJ1-1; 8 bases agree with TRBD1. The length of the CDR3 is 16 residues. Per the germline V gene, CDR1 is SGHTA and CDR2 is FQGNSA. The V segment lost 1 base and the J segment 1 base; nucleotides outside the gene matches: 5. CDR3 residues: CASSLVHQGANTEAFF. CDR3 DNA: TGTGCCAGCAGCTTAGTACATCAGGGGGCGAACACTGAAGCTTTCTTT.

J is TRBJ2-2 and V is TRBV15; the match to TRBD1 covers 9 bases. This CDR3 region has 16 residues. Looked up from germline, CDR1 is LNHNV and CDR2 is YYDKDF (reference sequence). Losses at the gene ends were 5 bases for V and 2 bases for J; bases not matched to a gene: 6. CDR3 nucleotide sequence: TGTGCCACCAGCGTAAGGACAGGGGTCAACACCGGGGAGCTGTTTTTT. Its translation is CATSVRTGVNTGELFF.

The chain uses TRBV29-1 and TRBJ2-1, with 10 bases that match TRBD1. The CDR3 runs to 16 residues. Per germline, CDR1 SQVTM and CDR2 ANQGSEA. V shed 1 base and J 4 bases; nucleotides not matched to a gene: 7. This chain's CDR3 is CSVEGLRDRGYNEQFF. Here the CDR3 DNA reads TGCAGCGTTGAAGGGCTCCGGGACAGGGGTTACAATGAGCAGTTCTTC.

Comment on this clone: The junction shows a germline mismatch at one end, possibly a read error. This chain joins TRBV10-1 and TRBJ2-1, with TRBD2 identical over 7 bases. The CDR3 has 15 residues. Germline V lookup: CDR1 WNHNN, CDR2 SYGVQD (reference sequence). CDR3 in DNA: TGCGCCAGCAGTGAGTCGCGACTAGCTTACAATGGGCAGTTCTTC. Translation: CASSESRLAYNGQFF.

The rearrangement joins TRBV7-2 to TRBJ1-2; 7 nucleotides align to TRBD1. The V gene's germline CDR1 is SGHTA and CDR2 FQGNSA. The ends lost 2 bases at V and 1 base at J; junction bases unmatched: 7. This CDR3 is built from 16 residues. The CDR3 is CASSLTGTDYNYGYTF. In nucleotides, the CDR3 is TGTGCCAGCAGCTTAACTGGGACAGACTATAACTATGGCTACACCTTC.

The V and J genes are TRBV29-1 and TRBJ2-3, with 7 bases fitting TRBD2. CDR1 and CDR2 (germline): SQVTM, ANQGSEA. J gave up 6 bases and V 7 bases, and 13 bases lay outside the gene matches. The CDR3 sequence is 14 residues long. The chain's CDR3 is CSALLGGVGDTQYF. DNA of the CDR3: TGCAGCGCCTTACTTGGGGGGGTTGGCGATACGCAGTATTTT.

The gene calls are TRBV7-3 and TRBJ2-7; 11 positions match TRBD2. V was clipped by 3 bases and J by 2 bases; unmatched bases: 3. The CDR3 is 15 amino acids. The germline CDR1 and CDR2 sequences are SGHTA and FQGTGA. Here the CDR3 reads CASSLGTSGTYEQYF. CDR3 sequence (DNA): TGTGCCAGCAGCTTGGGGACTAGCGGCACCTACGAGCAGTACTTC.

V usage is TRBV7-2 and J usage is TRBJ1-2, with 10 bases fitting TRBD1. Per the germline V gene, CDR1 is SGHTA and CDR2 is FQGNSA. V was pared by 4 bases and J by 8 bases, with 7 bases of the junction left unmatched. CDR3 length: 14 residues. CDR3 sequence: CASSSKTGGGGYTF. For the CDR3, the DNA is TGTGCCAGCAGCTCTAAGACAGGGGGCGGAGGCTACACCTTC.

V usage is TRBV7-2 and J usage is TRBJ2-7; D unclear. V was cut by 6 bases and J by 2 bases, with 11 bases left in between. The germline CDR1 and CDR2 sequences are SGHTA and FQGNSA. The CDR3 spans 13 residues. The CDR3 spells CASSSQWPYEQYF. The CDR3 region has the DNA TGTGCCAGCAGTTCACAGTGGCCCTACGAGCAGTACTTC. Together with reference TRBV7-2 and TRBJ2-7, the CDR3 gives the full variable domain: GAGVSQSPSNKVTEKGKDVELRCDPISGHTALYWYRQSLGQGLEFLIYFQGNSAPDKSGLPSDRFSAERTGGSVSTLTIQRTQQEDSAVYLCASSSQWPYEQYFGPGTRLTVT.

V and J are TRBV6-1 and TRBJ2-7; possibly TRBD1 for D (5 bases). Germline V gives CDR1 MNHNS, CDR2 SASEGT. The CDR3 contains 14 residues. Trimming took off 0 bases at V and 5 bases at J, with 11 bases between the two ends. The CDR3 is CASSEAVGVHEQYF. The CDR3 nucleotides read TGTGCCAGCAGTGAAGCAGTAGGGGTCCACGAGCAGTACTTC.

The chain couples TRBV28 to TRBJ1-1; D gene uncertain. V was pared by 3 bases and J by 1 base, with 15 bases between. This CDR3 spans 16 amino acids. In germline, CDR1 is MDHEN, CDR2 SYDVKM. The CDR3 here is CASSFFLGSRNTEAFF. CDR3 sequence (DNA): TGTGCCAGCAGTTTTTTCCTAGGCAGCAGGAACACTGAAGCTTTCTTT.

J is TRBJ1-5 and V is TRBV28; D is undetermined. The germline V gene encodes CDR1 MDHEN and CDR2 SYDVKM. This CDR3 is 16 amino acids long. V shed 5 bases and J shed 2 bases, with 16 bases lying between them. This chain's CDR3 is CASSLELGRRNQPQHF. DNA for the CDR3: TGTGCCAGCAGTCTGGAACTCGGGAGGCGCAATCAGCCCCAGCATTTT.

The chain links TRBV5-1 to TRBJ2-2, with 8 positions matching TRBD2. Germline lookup yields CDR1 SGHRS and CDR2 YFSETQ. CDR3 length: 16 residues. With V trimmed by 0 bases and J by 3 bases, 4 bases remained unmatched. The CDR3 is CASSLAATSDTGELFF. The CDR3 DNA is TGCGCCAGCAGCTTGGCCGCGACTAGCGACACCGGGGAGCTGTTTTTT.

J is TRBJ2-7 and V is TRBV20-1, with D possibly matching TRBD2 (6 bases). The CDR3 covers 11 residues. V was cut by 5 bases and J by 6 bases, with 11 bases left in between. Per the germline V gene, CDR1 is DFQATT and CDR2 is SNEGSKA (reference sequence). In DNA, the CDR3 is TGCAGTGCTCGACTAGAGGCCGAGCAGTACTTC. Its protein is CSARLEAEQYF.

The chain has TRBV2 and TRBJ2-1; no clear D gene. Germline V lookup: CDR1 SNHLY, CDR2 FYNNEI. This CDR3 is 11 amino acids long. Trimming removed 4 bases at V and 5 bases at J, with 3 bases between. CDR3 residues: CASSADNEQFF. The CDR3 DNA is TGTGCCAGCAGTGCTGACAATGAGCAGTTCTTC. The full variable domain, rest sourced from reference TRBV2 and TRBJ2-1, is EPEVTQTPSHQVTQMGQEVILRCVPISNHLYFYWYRQILGQKVEFLVSFYNNEISEKSEIFDDQFSVERPDGSNFTLKIRSTKLEDSAMYFCASSADNEQFFGPGTRLTVL.

V gene TRBV19 combines with J gene TRBJ1-1; D is unresolved. The CDR3 sequence is 10 residues long. In germline, CDR1 is LNHDA, CDR2 SQIVND (reference sequence). V dropped 8 bases and J dropped 10 bases, with 11 bases sitting between them. As DNA, the CDR3 is TGTGCCAGTGGCGCGGCCGGAGCTTTCTTT. Its protein product is CASGAAGAFF. The variable domain in full, completed from reference TRBV19 and TRBJ1-1, reads DGGITQSPKYLFRKEGQNVTLSCEQNLNHDAMYWYRQDPGQGLRLIYYSQIVNDFQKGDIAEGYSVSREKKESFPLTVTSAQKNPTAFYLCASGAAGAFFGQGTRLTVV.

This clone has more than one count but fewer than ten. The CDR3 here is CATRPGQGIGEQFF. CDR3 sequence (DNA): TGTGCCACTAGACCGGGACAGGGGATCGGTGAGCAGTTCTTC. This chain links TRBV19 with TRBJ2-1, with TRBD1 matching 10 bases. The germline gives CDR1 LNHDA, CDR2 SQIVND (reference sequence). After removal of 10 bases from V and 9 bases from J, the junction contained 12 bases not matched to a gene. This CDR3 is built from 14 residues.

V gene TRBV9 combines with J gene TRBJ1-1, with 8 positions matching TRBD1. Germline-derived CDR1 and CDR2 are SGDLS and YYNGEE. With V trimmed by 4 bases and J by 5 bases, 7 bases remained unmatched. This CDR3 has 14 residues. CDR3 bases: TGTGCCAGCAGCCCCGGACAGGGAGGGACTGAAGCTTTCTTT. Amino acids: CASSPGQGGTEAFF.

The count of this clone is one. This chain links TRBV28 with TRBJ2-5, with 7 bases matching TRBD2. V gave up 3 bases and J gave up 2 bases; unmatched junction bases: 6. From germline, CDR1 is MDHEN and CDR2 SYDVKM. The CDR3 is made up of 15 amino acids. CDR3 nucleotides: TGTGCCAGCAGTTTCGGGGGGACGACACAAGAGACCCAGTACTTC. Translating it yields CASSFGGTTQETQYF.

The DNA for the CDR3 is TGTGCCAGCAGCTTAATGACAGCGAACACCGGGGAGCTGTTTTTT. Amino acids: CASSLMTANTGELFF. J is TRBJ2-2 and V is TRBV7-3; TRBD1 is a possible D gene (5 bases). The CDR3 is made up of 15 amino acids. The V gene lost 1 base and the J gene lost 0 bases, with 6 bases spanning the gap. Germline loops: CDR1 SGHTA, CDR2 FQGTGA. Full variable domain (missing parts from reference TRBV7-3 and TRBJ2-2): GAGVSQTPSNKVTEKGKYVELRCDPISGHTALYWYRQSLGQGPEFLIYFQGTGAADDSGLPNDRFFAVRPEGSVSTLKIQRTERGDSAVYLCASSLMTANTGELFFGEGSRLTVL.

The table lists this clone with a count of one. The V call is TRBV10-2, the J call TRBJ2-5; D perhaps matches TRBD2 (6 bases). Trimming shortened V by 0 bases and J by 7 bases, and 12 bases separated the two germline ends. The CDR3 consists of 14 residues. Germline V CDR1 and CDR2: WSHSY, SAAADI. The CDR3 region is CASSESGGGGTQYF. The DNA for the CDR3 is TGCGCCAGCAGTGAGTCGGGGGGAGGTGGGACCCAGTACTTC.